This T cell receptor beta chain was observed in a study of blood T cells in healthy people across ages. Every donor gave approximately 10 milliliters of peripheral blood. A second PCR, run for about 7 to 11 cycles, used a sample-barcoded 5' primer plus a J-beta primer mix. At least 3 million CDR3-containing paired-end reads were obtained per sample. TCRdb recomputed calls from the 5' RACE reads with MiXCR, one row per CDR3 protein. The table records 1,500,000 or so distinct CDR3 sequences, almost 60% of them present only once. The CDR3 contains 14 residues. Germline V lookup: CDR1 KGHDR, CDR2 SFDVKD. V lost 5 bases to trimming and J lost 12 bases; unmatched junction nucleotides: 10.

The material sequenced was blood. The TCR originated in a man aged 18 to 30 in good health. This rearrangement joins TRBV24-1 to TRBJ2-1; TRBD2 aligns across 9 bases. The CDR3 loop reads CATSVASGTLGQFF. As DNA, the CDR3 is TGTGCCACCAGTGTGGCTAGCGGGACCCTTGGGCAGTTCTTC.